This TCR beta chain was identified during a study of shared clonotypes between healthy human individuals. As for the study in general: Each donor had three CD4 naive, three CD4 memory, two CD8 naive and one CD8 memory plate.

Germline CDR1 SGDLS, CDR2 YYNGEE. V trimming: 0 bases; J trimming: 2 bases; junction bases outside the gene matches: 5. The CDR3 runs 15 residues. In the source study's methods: From ImmunoSEQ came sequences covering only the junction and carrying no quality scores, so filtering differed. The protocol was immunoSEQ multiplex PCR, while the TCRdb copy is restricted to in-frame clones and leaves out a portion. The V and J calls and the clone size are those of that table, but D and trimming were determined from the DNA. Found here are some 2.4 million clones, approximately 93% of them singletons; the top ten hold approximately 0.37%. The donor population consisted of healthy HIV-negative adults with no recent acute infections or vaccinations. Negatively enriched CD4+ T cells were divided by CD45RA into naive and memory.

The source material was naive CD4+ T cells from PBMCs. Stated subset: CD45RA+ positively selected. The TCR sequence derives from a man aged 18 to 30 in good health. Some clones in this sample may be carry-over from other donors' samples. The V and J genes are TRBV9 and TRBJ2-7; TRBD1 agrees at 7 bases. This chain's CDR3 is CASSVAGQNPYEQYF. CDR3 coding DNA: TGTGCCAGCAGCGTAGCGGGACAGAACCCCTACGAGCAGTACTTC.